Given below is one T cell receptor (beta chain) in context. Its target is not known. This sample was taken from a study of monozygotic twins with inflammatory bowel disease. Broader study findings: Healthy co-twins, by inverse Simpson, had higher TCRbeta diversity than their siblings with IBD. Comparison of concordant versus discordant twins revealed no difference in repertoire similarity, possibly due to limited power. Variability in patient repertoires may have come partly from differing immunosuppressive treatments.

Germline V gives CDR1 SQVTM, CDR2 ANQGSEA. This CDR3 region has 16 residues. Every TCR library used approximately 3.5 ug of total RNA. TCRdb re-called the 5' RACE reads and shows each CDR3 protein once, DNA omitted. The sample totals approximately 400,000 distinct CDR3 sequences; its top ten clones hold 2% to 3%. The specimen was blood. The sequence derives from a human donor with ulcerative colitis or Crohn's disease, or a healthy co-twin of an affected twin (not recorded which). The rearrangement joins TRBV29-1 to TRBJ2-2; TCRdb gives TRBD2 as the D gene, but with no DNA this cannot be confirmed. The CDR3 loop is CSVGLAGAQGAGELFF.